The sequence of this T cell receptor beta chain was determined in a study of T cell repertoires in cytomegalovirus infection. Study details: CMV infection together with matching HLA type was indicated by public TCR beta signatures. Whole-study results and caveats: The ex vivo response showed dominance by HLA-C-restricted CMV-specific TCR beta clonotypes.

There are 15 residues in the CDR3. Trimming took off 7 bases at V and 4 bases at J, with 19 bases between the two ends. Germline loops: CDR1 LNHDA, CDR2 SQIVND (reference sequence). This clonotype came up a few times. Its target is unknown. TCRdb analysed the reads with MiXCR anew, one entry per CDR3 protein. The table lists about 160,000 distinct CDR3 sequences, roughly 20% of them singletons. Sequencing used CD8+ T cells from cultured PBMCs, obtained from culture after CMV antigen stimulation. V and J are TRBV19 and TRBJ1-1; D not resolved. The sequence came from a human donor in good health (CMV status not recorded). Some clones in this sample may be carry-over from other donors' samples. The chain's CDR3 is CASKVEPSRSTEAFF. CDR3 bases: TGTGCCAGTAAAGTAGAGCCTTCTAGGAGCACTGAAGCTTTCTTT.